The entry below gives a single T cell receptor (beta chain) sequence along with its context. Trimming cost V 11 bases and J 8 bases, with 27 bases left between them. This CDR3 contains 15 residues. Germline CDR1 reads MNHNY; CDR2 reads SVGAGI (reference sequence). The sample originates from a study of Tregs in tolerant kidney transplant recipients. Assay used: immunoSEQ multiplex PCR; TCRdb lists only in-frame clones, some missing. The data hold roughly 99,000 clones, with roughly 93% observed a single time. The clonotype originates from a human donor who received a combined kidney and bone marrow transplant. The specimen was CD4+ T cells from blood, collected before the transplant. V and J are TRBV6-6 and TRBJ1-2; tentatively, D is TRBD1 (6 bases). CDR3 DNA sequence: TGTGCCTGCAACATAAAGCACAGGGATTTATGGGGCTACACCTTC. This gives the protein CACNIKHRDLWGYTF.